This T cell receptor beta chain was observed in a study of cytomegalovirus exposure and HLA in healthy donors. CDR3 length: 14 residues. V lost 6 bases and J lost 5, with 16 bases in between. Germline V gene data show CDR1 as MNHNS and CDR2 as SASEGT. The PCR was carried out with 60 Vbeta primers and 13 Jbeta primers. The table came from immunoSEQ multiplex PCR; TCRdb's copy has only in-frame clones and leaves some out. This sample yields 90,000 to 120,000 clones, of which roughly a tenth are seen a single time; approximately 6.1% belongs to the top ten. In regard to this clone: Its antigen is not known.

The study, taken as a whole, reports: Cytomegalovirus-associated status was assigned to some 180 TCR beta chains.

Sequenced material: PBMCs. The receptor was derived from a man aged 40-50 years in good health and CMV-seropositive. The rearrangement uses TRBV6-1 and TRBJ1-1; perhaps TRBD1 as D (5 bases). CDR3 amino acids: CASRTGRVLTEAFF. CDR3 in DNA: TGTGCCAGCAGAACAGGTCGGGTTTTGACTGAAGCTTTCTTT.